Listed below are T cell receptor beta chains from one sample, sequenced in a study of blood T cell repertoires in COVID-19. The protocol was immunoSEQ multiplex PCR, while the TCRdb copy is restricted to in-frame clones and leaves out a portion. There are 83,000 or so clones in the sample; around 80% occur only once, and 20% to 25% lies in the top ten. The sample comprised peripheral blood. These receptors were obtained from a human donor in a cohort sampled during active COVID-19. Each CDR3 is given with its conserved first and last residue. A D gene is named only where the DNA matches it firmly. Rows give clone size only sometimes, using once, few, many, or a class for an expanded clone.

v_gene,abundance,d_gene,j_gene,CDR3aa,CDR3nt
TRBV6-2/TRBV6-3,.,TRBD1,TRBJ2-2,CASSPLGAGGIGELFF,TGTGCCAGCAGCCCCCTGGGGGCAGGGGGAATCGGGGAGCTGTTTTTT
TRBV15,.,.,TRBJ1-2,CATSKLDSSGYGYTF,TGTGCCACCAGCAAGCTGGACAGTTCAGGGTATGGCTACACCTTC
TRBV27,few,.,TRBJ1-2,CASSPYQGWNYGYTF,TGTGCCAGCAGTCCATATCAGGGTTGGAACTATGGCTACACCTTC
TRBV13,once,.,TRBJ2-3,CASSALSGAADTQYF,TGTGCCAGCAGCGCCTTGAGTGGGGCCGCAGATACGCAGTATTTT
TRBV19,.,TRBD1,TRBJ2-7,CASSSRQGVYEQYF,TGTGCCAGTAGTTCAAGACAGGGGGTCTACGAGCAGTACTTC
TRBV2,.,TRBD1,TRBJ1-2,CASSEATGGARYGYTF,TGTGCCAGCAGTGAAGCGACAGGGGGCGCTCGGTATGGCTACACCTTC
TRBV4-2,.,.,TRBJ1-2,CASSQARGYFYGYTF,TGTGCCAGCAGCCAAGCCCGGGGGTACTTCTATGGCTACACCTTC
TRBV6-5,.,TRBD1,TRBJ1-2,CASSFRTGIYGYTF,TGTGCCAGCAGTTTCCGGACAGGGATATATGGCTACACCTTC
TRBV7-9,few,.,TRBJ1-1,CASSYQENTEAFF,TGTGCCAGCAGTTACCAGGAGAACACTGAAGCTTTCTTT
TRBV19,.,.,TRBJ2-7,CASSDNRDTYEQYF,TGTGCCAGTAGTGACAACAGGGACACCTACGAGCAGTACTTC
TRBV12-3/TRBV12-4,few,TRBD2,TRBJ2-3,CASSRGGDTQYF,TGTGCCAGCAGCCGGGGGGGAGATACGCAGTATTTT
TRBV24-1,.,.,TRBJ2-3,CATSDLGRADTQYF,TGTGCCACCAGTGATTTAGGCAGGGCCGATACGCAGTATTTT
TRBV3-1/TRBV3-2,.,.,TRBJ1-1,CASSPAPTVNTEAFF,TGTGCCAGCAGCCCCGCCCCCACAGTGAACACTGAAGCTTTCTTT
TRBV18,.,TRBD1,TRBJ1-5,CASSFGTVFNQPQHF,TGTGCCAGCTCATTCGGGACAGTCTTCAATCAGCCCCAGCATTTT